This T cell receptor (beta chain) was sequenced in a study of T-cell reconstitution after alpha-beta-depleted transplantation in children. Germline lookup yields CDR1 MNHEY and CDR2 SMNVEV (reference sequence). The V end lost 8 bases, the J end lost 5 bases, and 12 bases lay between the germline ends. This CDR3 comprises 13 residues. Library preparation (for TCRbeta) was performed with unique molecular identifiers. Using its own MiXCR run on the PCR reads, TCRdb lists one record per CDR3 protein. The sample yields roughly 220,000 distinct CDR3 sequences, around 12% seen once. This clonotype came up many times.

This receptor was taken from a human donor who donated a stem cell graft to a child with acute lymphoblastic leukemia. The chain couples TRBV27 to TRBJ1-4; tentative D call: TRBD1 (6 bases). Specimen: PBMCs from the stem cell graft donor, collected from the stem cell graft. The CDR3 here is CASRGRGNEKLFF. For the CDR3, the DNA is TGTGCCAGCCGAGGAAGGGGGAATGAAAAACTGTTTTTT.